Listed below are T cell receptor beta chains from one sample, sequenced in a study of patients and donors after allogeneic stem cell transplantation. MiXCR was run by TCRdb on the RT-PCR reads, yielding one entry per CDR3 protein. Of about 960,000 distinct CDR3 sequences listed, over 15% are singletons. The sequenced sample consisted of blood, either unsorted or a sorted T cell fraction (not recorded which). Source of these receptors: a human donor who was either an allogeneic HSCT recipient or a stem cell or donor lymphocyte infusion donor (not recorded which). It is not recorded whose cells these are; they may come from a transplant donor. The CDR3 runs from the conserved cysteine through the conserved F or W. A D gene is named only where the DNA matches it firmly. Size is stated for part of the rows, as once, few or many counts, or as a class when the clone is expanded.

D,V,size,J,DNA,CDR3
TRBD2,TRBV20-1,-,TRBJ2-4,TGCAGTGCTCCTACGACTAGCGGGAATCGACGGAACATTCAGTACTTC,CSAPTTSGNRRNIQYF
-,TRBV9,-,TRBJ2-2,TGTGCCAGCAGCGTAGGCTCGGTCTCCGGGGAGCTGTTTTTT,CASSVGSVSGELFF
-,TRBV7-9,few,TRBJ1-2,TGTGCCAGCAGCTTAGGGACTGCGTTTGGCTACACCTTC,CASSLGTAFGYTF
-,TRBV13,-,TRBJ1-2,TGTGCCAGCAGCTCTTATAGGGGCGCCCCAGGAGGGTATGGCTACACCTTC,CASSSYRGAPGGYGYTF
TRBD2,TRBV7-3,-,TRBJ2-3,TGTGCCAGCAGCTTTGGGACTAGCGGGAGTTCAGATACGCAGTATTTT,CASSFGTSGSSDTQYF
TRBD2,TRBV5-1,-,TRBJ2-3,TGCGCCAGCAGCGGTAGCGGGAGAAGAGCAGATACGCAGTATTTT,CASSGSGRRADTQYF
TRBD2,TRBV4-1,once,TRBJ2-2,TGCGCCAGCAGCCACTCCGGGACTAGCGGGACCGGGGAGCTGTTTTTT,CASSHSGTSGTGELFF
TRBD2,TRBV6-1,few,TRBJ2-5,TGTGCCAGCAGTGGCAGACTAGCGGGGGGGGAGACCCAGTACTTC,CASSGRLAGGETQYF
-,TRBV7-9,-,TRBJ1-1,TGTGCCAGCAGGGGGGCCTCGGGGGCTGAAGCTTTCTTT,CASRGASGAEAFF
-,TRBV7-9,few,TRBJ1-6,TGTGCCAGCAGCTTCATGACAGTATCTAATTCACCCCTCCACTTT,CASSFMTVSNSPLHF
-,TRBV6-1,few,TRBJ2-7,TGTGCCAGCGACCCGAGGGGCAGGGGCCACGAGCAGTACTTC,CASDPRGRGHEQYF
-,TRBV11-1,few,TRBJ2-7,TGTGCCAGCAGCTTAGTGGCGCGAGGGGAGGCAAACTCCTACGAGCAGTACTTC,CASSLVARGEANSYEQYF
TRBD2,TRBV5-1,few,TRBJ2-2,TGCGCCAGCAGCGATAGCGGGAGGGACACCGGGGAGCTGTTTTTT,CASSDSGRDTGELFF
-,TRBV5-1,-,TRBJ1-2,TGCGCCAGCAGCATAGAAGGGAATAACTATGGCTACACCTTC,CASSIEGNNYGYTF
TRBD2,TRBV5-8,few,TRBJ2-7,TGTGCCAGCAGCGAAAGGGGGACTAGCGGCCCTGGTGGCGAGCAGTACTTC,CASSERGTSGPGGEQYF
-,TRBV12-3/TRBV12-4,-,TRBJ2-7,TGTGCCAGCAGGAAGTCCTACGAGCAGTACTTC,CASRKSYEQYF
-,TRBV7-2,-,TRBJ1-5,TGTGCCAGCAGCCCCTGGGAAGGGGCGCGGCAGCCCCAGCATTTT,CASSPWEGARQPQHF
-,TRBV12-3/TRBV12-4,-,TRBJ2-5,TGTGCCAGCAGGGCCGGGACTGGCCTCCCACCCAAGTACTTC,CASRAGTGLPPKYF
-,TRBV27,-,TRBJ2-7,TGTGCCAGCAGGATTACTAAGGGGGGCTACGAGCAGTACTTC,CASRITKGGYEQYF
-,TRBV12-3/TRBV12-4,-,TRBJ1-1,TGTGCCAGCAGCCCCCAAATTCCCGGCGTAGAGAACACTGAAGCTTTCTTT,CASSPQIPGVENTEAFF
TRBD1,TRBV12-3/TRBV12-4,many,TRBJ1-3,TGTGCCAGCAGTTGGGGACAGCCTGGAAACACCATATATTTT,CASSWGQPGNTIYF
-,TRBV5-6,few,TRBJ2-5,TGTGCCAGCAGTGCAGCGAGGGGACAGACCCAGTACTTC,CASSAARGQTQYF
-,TRBV7-9,-,TRBJ2-2,TGTGCCAGCAGCGAGGGACGCGCCGGCCGCGGGGAGCTGTTTTTT,CASSEGRAGRGELFF
TRBD1,TRBV28,-,TRBJ2-7,TGTGCCAGCAGAAAAGGACAGGGCCCCTACGAGCAGTACTTC,CASRKGQGPYEQYF
-,TRBV7-9,few,TRBJ2-1,TGTGCCAGCAGCTTAGCCGTTATGGGAGTCTTGGAGTTCTTC,CASSLAVMGVLEFF
-,TRBV7-2,-,TRBJ2-1,TGTGCCAGCAGCTTATTTTCAGGCAATGAGCAGTTCTTC,CASSLFSGNEQFF
-,TRBV9,few,TRBJ2-6,TGTGCCAGCAGCGTATGGGGCTCTGGGGCCAACGTCCTGACTTTC,CASSVWGSGANVLTF
-,TRBV12-3/TRBV12-4,-,TRBJ1-2,TGTGCCAGCAGTTTCGAGGCCAGCTACACCTTC,CASSFEASYTF
TRBD1,TRBV10-3,many,TRBJ2-1,TGTGCCATCACCGGGGACAGGGGATACAATGAGCAGTTCTTC,CAITGDRGYNEQFF
-,TRBV14,-,TRBJ2-1,TGTGCCAGCAGCCAAAATATCAGGGACAATGAGCAGTTCTTC,CASSQNIRDNEQFF
-,TRBV12-3/TRBV12-4,many,TRBJ2-1,TGTGCCAGCAGTTTAGCGCTGGGGGAAGCTAGGTACAATGAGCAGTTCTTC,CASSLALGEARYNEQFF
-,TRBV11-2,-,TRBJ2-7,TGTGCCAGCAGTCCAGGGACCCCTCTTCAGATCGAGCAGTACTTC,CASSPGTPLQIEQYF
-,TRBV9,many,TRBJ1-1,TGTGCCAGCAGCGCGGGCCCAATGAACACTGAAGCTTTCTTT,CASSAGPMNTEAFF
TRBD1,TRBV9,few,TRBJ1-5,TGTGCCAGCAGCGTGGAGGGGACAGAGGCTAGCAATCAGCCCCAGCATTTT,CASSVEGTEASNQPQHF
-,TRBV7-3,few,TRBJ1-1,TGTGCCAGCAGCTCGACAGGAGCGAACACTGAAGCTTTCTTT,CASSSTGANTEAFF
TRBD2,TRBV2,few,TRBJ2-5,TGTGCCAGCAGTCGCCCTAGCGGGGCCTACCAAGAGACCCAGTACTTC,CASSRPSGAYQETQYF
-,TRBV10-3,many,TRBJ2-3,TGTGCCACGAGTTGGGCAGATACGCAGTATTTT,CATSWADTQYF
-,TRBV6-2/TRBV6-3,few,TRBJ2-5,TGTGCCAGCAGTTACAACGGGCCGGGAGAGACCCAGTACTTC,CASSYNGPGETQYF
TRBD2,TRBV24-1,many,TRBJ2-1,TGTGCCACCAGTGATTCGTTAAGAGCGGGGAGCTCCTACAATGAGCAGTTCTTC,CATSDSLRAGSSYNEQFF
-,TRBV20-1,-,TRBJ2-5,TGCAGTGCTAAAATGACGGTGTCCCAAGAGACCCAGTACTTC,CSAKMTVSQETQYF
-,TRBV12-3/TRBV12-4,-,TRBJ2-1,TGTGCCAGCAGTCATGATGAGCAGTTCTTC,CASSHDEQFF
TRBD2,TRBV7-3,few,TRBJ2-7,TGTGCCAGCAGCTCATTAAAGGCGGAACTAGCGGGGGACTACGAGCAGTACTTC,CASSSLKAELAGDYEQYF
TRBD2,TRBV6-1,-,TRBJ2-2,TGTGCCAGCAAACCGGGAGGGCCTGGCGGGGAGCTGTTTTTT,CASKPGGPGGELFF
TRBD1,TRBV7-9,-,TRBJ2-1,TGTGCCAGCGCCGGGACAGGGATGGATGAGCAGTTCTTC,CASAGTGMDEQFF
-,TRBV5-1,many,TRBJ1-6,TGCGCCAGCAGTGTCGGGGCCTATAATTCACCCCTCCACTTT,CASSVGAYNSPLHF
-,TRBV5-1,few,TRBJ1-3,TGCGCCAGCAGCTTTGTAAGGGGCGGCTCTGGAAACACCATATATTTT,CASSFVRGGSGNTIYF